This record covers a single T cell receptor (beta chain). What it recognizes is unknown. This entry belongs to a study of cytomegalovirus exposure and HLA in healthy donors. General observations from the study: Three chains tied to CMV proved CMV antigen-specific in vitro. The study recorded 150 to 200 TCR beta chains that were cytomegalovirus-associated. Many donors carried some public TCRs, although rarity characterized most TCR sequences.

Using immunoSEQ multiplex PCR, the repertoire was profiled, and TCRdb retains in-frame clones only, with some absent. Among some 170,000 clones listed, roughly 86% were seen once. This CDR3 is 16 amino acids long. Germline V gene sequence: CDR1 LGHNA, CDR2 YSLEER. The V gene end was trimmed by 0 bases and the J gene end by 6 bases; junction bases not matched to a gene: 4. The origin of this receptor is a man younger than 30 in good health and CMV-seropositive. Sequenced sample: PBMCs. The rearrangement links TRBV4-3 to TRBJ2-1; the match to TRBD2 covers 11 bases. The CDR3 bases are TGCGCCAGCAGCCAAGATGGACTAGCGGGTTTCAATGAGCAGTTCTTC. This gives the protein CASSQDGLAGFNEQFF.